This entry concerns a single T cell receptor beta chain. The antigen is not known. This sample is drawn from a study of siplizumab effects on memory and regulatory T cells. General observations from the study: In controls, about a quarter of mappable alloreactive CD4+ clones were Treg-derived on average, versus about 75% with siplizumab.

Clones were read by immunoSEQ multiplex PCR, and TCRdb kept only the in-frame ones, dropping some. Of around 110,000 clones in the sample, around 94% were seen once. Looked up from germline, CDR1 is LNHDA and CDR2 is SQIVND (reference sequence). V was clipped by 9 bases and J by 5 bases; unmatched bases: 8. CDR3 length equals 13 residues. This chain joins TRBV19 and TRBJ2-7; 9 bases fit TRBD1. Material for sequencing was non-Treg CD4+ T cells sorted from blood. This receptor was identified in a human donor in good health. The chain's CDR3 is CASTGTGSNEQYF. CDR3 coding DNA: TGTGCCAGCACCGGGACAGGGTCCAACGAGCAGTACTTC.